These 11 T cell receptor beta chains came from one sample sequenced in a study of graft-versus-host responses after intestinal transplantation. The data were produced by immunoSEQ multiplex PCR, yet TCRdb's version contains in-frame clones alone and is incomplete. This table has 45,000 to 55,000 clones, about 89% appearing once. Sequencing used PBMCs, obtained about 93 weeks after intestinal transplant. Every receptor here comes from a human patient who received an intestinal transplant, so some T cells may come from the graft donor.

Remarks on this clone: Other DNA sequences of this sample code for an identical CDR3. The CDR3 DNA follows: TGCGCCAGCAGCTCTTTAGCGGGGGGGCCAGATACGCAGTATTTT. It encodes CASSSLAGGPDTQYF. This chain uses TRBV5-1 with TRBJ2-3; 11 positions agree with TRBD2. Germline trimming cut 3 bases from V and 4 bases from J; bases unmatched to any gene: 4. The CDR3 contains 15 residues. The germline V gene encodes CDR1 SGHRS and CDR2 YFSETQ.

CDR3 nucleotides: TGTGCCAGCAGCTTCGGTGCGGCTGGAAACACCATATATTTT. Residues: CASSFGAAGNTIYF. The rearrangement uses TRBV13 and TRBJ1-3; the D is unclear. The CDR3 spans 14 residues. Germline CDR1 reads PRHDT; CDR2 reads FYEKMQ (reference sequence). V lost 3 bases and J lost 2, with 8 bases in between.

This chain's CDR3 is CASGWGDGEAFF. The CDR3 DNA sequence: TGTGCTAGTGGTTGGGGGGACGGTGAAGCTTTCTTT. The rearrangement links TRBV12-5 to TRBJ1-1, with a possible D match to TRBD1 (5 bases). The CDR3 totals 12 residues. Trimming took off 4 bases at V and 7 bases at J, with 10 bases between the two ends. Germline V gene lookup returns CDR1 LGHNT and CDR2 FRNRAP.

The chain recombines TRBV10-2 with TRBJ1-6, with D maybe TRBD1 (5 bases). Trimming took off 2 bases at V and 7 bases at J, with 6 bases between the two ends. The CDR3 extends over 13 amino acids. Germline-derived CDR1 and CDR2 are WSHSY and SAAADI. The CDR3, as DNA: TGCGCCAGCAGTGAGGACAGAAATTCACCCCTCCACTTT. Protein sequence: CASSEDRNSPLHF.

The chain has TRBV2 and TRBJ2-7; the D gene could be TRBD1 or TRBD2 (5 bases each). CDR3 size: 15 residues. Trimming took off 6 bases at V and 0 bases at J, with 15 bases between the two ends. Germline V gene sequence: CDR1 SNHLY, CDR2 FYNNEI. CDR3 residues: CASRSPGRASYEQYF. In DNA form, the CDR3 reads TGTGCCAGCAGGTCTCCGGGACGGGCCTCCTACGAGCAGTACTTC.

This sequence joins TRBV6-1 and TRBJ1-2, with D perhaps matching TRBD1 (5 bases). The CDR3 is made up of 14 amino acids. V lost 3 bases to trimming and J lost 5 bases, with 13 bases between them. Germline loops: CDR1 MNHNS, CDR2 SASEGT. CDR3 nucleotides: TGTGCCAGCAGTGACAGGGCAATATCATATGGCTACACCTTC. Translated, it gives CASSDRAISYGYTF.

The genes are TRBV11-3 and TRBJ2-7; D not resolved. V gave up 3 bases and J gave up 3 bases, with 6 bases separating them. CDR3 length: 12 amino acids. The germline V gene encodes CDR1 SGHNT and CDR2 YENEEA. This chain's CDR3 is CASSLYFYEQYF. CDR3 sequence (DNA): TGTGCCAGCAGCTTGTACTTCTACGAGCAGTACTTC.

J is TRBJ2-1 and V is TRBV7-3; the match to TRBD2 covers 12 bases. CDR1 is SGHTA, CDR2 FQGTGA, per germline. V was pared by 5 bases and J by 7 bases, with 15 bases of the junction left unmatched. The CDR3 sequence is 18 residues long. DNA for the CDR3: TGTGCCAGCAGCATCCGCCTAGCGGGGGGGCCTATTGGTAATGAGCAGTTCTTC. This translates into CASSIRLAGGPIGNEQFF.

The chain couples TRBV5-6 to TRBJ2-7; tentatively, D is TRBD1 (5 bases). Trimming pared 3 bases from V and 6 bases from J, leaving 7 bases between. Looked up from germline, CDR1 is SGHDT and CDR2 is YYEEEE. The CDR3 length is 11 residues. The CDR3 bases are TGTGCCAGCAGCTCGACAGTCGAGCAGTACTTC. Translation gives CASSSTVEQYF.

CDR3 sequence (DNA): TGTGCCTGGAGTGTCGGACAGGGTAGGAACATTCAGTACTTC. This gives the protein CAWSVGQGRNIQYF. The rearrangement uses TRBV30 and TRBJ2-4, with TRBD1 matching 8 bases. J was trimmed by 7 bases and V by 0 bases; bases with no gene match: 5. The CDR3 has 14 residues. CDR1 and CDR2 from the germline V gene are GTSNPN and SVGIG (reference sequence). Drawing the rest from reference TRBV30 and TRBJ2-4, the complete variable domain is SQTIHQWPATLVQPVGSPLSLECTVEGTSNPNLYWYRQAAGRGLQLLFYSVGIGQISSEVPQNLSASRPQDRQFILSSKKLLLSDSGFYLCAWSVGQGRNIQYFGAGTRLSVL.

This chain connects TRBV15 to TRBJ2-2; D is possibly TRBD1 (6 bases). The CDR3 spans 17 residues. Germline CDR1 and CDR2: LNHNV and YYDKDF (reference sequence). V was shortened by 4 bases and J by 2 bases, with 17 bases between the two germline ends. The DNA for the CDR3 is TGTGCCACCAGCAATCCCCAGGGGAGTGTTAACACCGGGGAGCTGTTTTTT. Encoded protein: CATSNPQGSVNTGELFF.